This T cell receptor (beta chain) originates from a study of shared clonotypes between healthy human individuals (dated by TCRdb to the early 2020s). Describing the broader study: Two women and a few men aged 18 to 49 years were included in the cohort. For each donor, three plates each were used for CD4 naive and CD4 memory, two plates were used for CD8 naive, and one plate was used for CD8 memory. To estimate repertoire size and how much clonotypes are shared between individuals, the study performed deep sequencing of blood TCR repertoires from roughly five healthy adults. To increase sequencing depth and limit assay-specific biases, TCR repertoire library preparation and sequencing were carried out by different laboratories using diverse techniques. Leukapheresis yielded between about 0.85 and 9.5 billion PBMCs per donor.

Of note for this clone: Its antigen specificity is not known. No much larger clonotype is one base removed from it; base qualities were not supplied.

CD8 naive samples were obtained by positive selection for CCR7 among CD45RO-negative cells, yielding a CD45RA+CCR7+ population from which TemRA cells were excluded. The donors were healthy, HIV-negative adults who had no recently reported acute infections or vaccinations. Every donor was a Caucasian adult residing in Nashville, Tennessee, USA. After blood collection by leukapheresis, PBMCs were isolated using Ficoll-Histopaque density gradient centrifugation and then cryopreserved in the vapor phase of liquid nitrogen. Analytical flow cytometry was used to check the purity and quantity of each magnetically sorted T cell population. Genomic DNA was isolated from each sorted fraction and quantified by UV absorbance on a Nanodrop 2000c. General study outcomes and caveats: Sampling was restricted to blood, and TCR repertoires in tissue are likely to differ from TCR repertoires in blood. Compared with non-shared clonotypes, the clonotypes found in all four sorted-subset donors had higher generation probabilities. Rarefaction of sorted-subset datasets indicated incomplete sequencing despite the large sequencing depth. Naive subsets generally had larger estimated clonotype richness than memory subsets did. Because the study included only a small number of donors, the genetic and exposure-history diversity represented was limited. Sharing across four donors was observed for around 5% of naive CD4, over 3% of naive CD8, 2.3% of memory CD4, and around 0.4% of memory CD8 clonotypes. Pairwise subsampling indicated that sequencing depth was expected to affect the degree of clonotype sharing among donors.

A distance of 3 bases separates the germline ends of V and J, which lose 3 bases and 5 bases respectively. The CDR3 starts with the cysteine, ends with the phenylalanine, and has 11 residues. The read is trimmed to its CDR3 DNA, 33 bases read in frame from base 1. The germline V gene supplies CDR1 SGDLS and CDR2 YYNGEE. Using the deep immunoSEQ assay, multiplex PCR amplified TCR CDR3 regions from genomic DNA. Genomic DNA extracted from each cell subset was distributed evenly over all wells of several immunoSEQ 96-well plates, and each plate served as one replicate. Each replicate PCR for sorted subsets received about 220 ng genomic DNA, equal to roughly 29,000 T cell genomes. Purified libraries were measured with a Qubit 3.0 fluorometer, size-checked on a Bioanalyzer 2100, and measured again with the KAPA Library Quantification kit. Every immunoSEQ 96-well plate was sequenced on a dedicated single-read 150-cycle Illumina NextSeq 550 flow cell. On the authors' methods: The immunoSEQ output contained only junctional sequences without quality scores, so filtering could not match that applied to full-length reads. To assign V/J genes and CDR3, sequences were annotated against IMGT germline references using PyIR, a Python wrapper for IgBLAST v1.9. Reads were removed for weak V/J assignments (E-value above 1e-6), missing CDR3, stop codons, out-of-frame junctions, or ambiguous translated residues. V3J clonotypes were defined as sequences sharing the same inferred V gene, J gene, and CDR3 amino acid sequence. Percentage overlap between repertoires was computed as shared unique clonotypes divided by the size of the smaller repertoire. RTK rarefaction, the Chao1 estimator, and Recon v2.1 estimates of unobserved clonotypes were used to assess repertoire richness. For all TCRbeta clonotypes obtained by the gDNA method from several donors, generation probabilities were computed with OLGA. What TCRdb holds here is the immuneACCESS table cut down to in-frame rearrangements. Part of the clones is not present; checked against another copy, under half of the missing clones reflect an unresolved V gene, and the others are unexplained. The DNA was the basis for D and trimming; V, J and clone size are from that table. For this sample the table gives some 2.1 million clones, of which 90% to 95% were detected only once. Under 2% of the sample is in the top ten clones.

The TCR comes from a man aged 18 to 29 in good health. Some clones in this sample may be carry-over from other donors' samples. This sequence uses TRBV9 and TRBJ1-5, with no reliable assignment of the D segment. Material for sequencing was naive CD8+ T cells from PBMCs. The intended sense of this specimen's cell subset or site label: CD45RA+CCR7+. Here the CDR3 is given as CASSDDQPQHF. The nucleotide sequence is TGTGCCAGCAGCGACGATCAGCCCCAGCATTTT.